A selection of T cell receptor beta chains follows, all from one sample in a study of T cells in Graves' hyperthyroidism and ophthalmopathy. TCRdb analysed the multiplex PCR reads with MiXCR anew, one entry per CDR3 protein. Of under 350,000 distinct CDR3 sequences listed, around a fifth are singletons. Sequences were obtained from blood. The receptors stem from a woman aged 45-65 years with Graves' hyperthyroidism. CDR3s include the opening cysteine and the closing phenylalanine or tryptophan. A D gene is named only where the DNA matches it firmly. Rows may omit the clone size; those that give it use once, few, many or a size class.

V gene: TRBV12-3/TRBV12-4
clone size: many
J gene: TRBJ1-4
D gene: TRBD1
CDR3 protein: CASSSSQGGNEKLFF
CDR3 DNA: TGTGCCAGCAGTTCCTCACAGGGGGGGAATGAAAAACTGTTTTTT

V gene: TRBV20-1
clone size: many
J gene: TRBJ1-5
D gene: -
CDR3 protein: CSARDPAGTSNQPQHF
CDR3 DNA: TGCAGTGCTAGAGATCCGGCGGGTACCAGCAATCAGCCCCAGCATTTT

V gene: TRBV29-1
clone size: few
J gene: TRBJ2-1
D gene: -
CDR3 protein: CSVVGGGGLQTYNEQFF
CDR3 DNA: TGCAGCGTTGTCGGTGGTGGGGGATTACAAACCTACAATGAGCAGTTCTTC

V gene: TRBV7-9
clone size: once
J gene: TRBJ2-7
D gene: TRBD1
CDR3 protein: CASSLANPGQSYEQYF
CDR3 DNA: TGTGCCAGCAGCTTAGCTAACCCGGGACAGAGCTACGAGCAGTACTTC

V gene: TRBV20-1
clone size: -
J gene: TRBJ2-1
D gene: TRBD1
CDR3 protein: CSLRDRGRGYEQFF
CDR3 DNA: TGCTCTCTCCGGGACAGGGGACGTGGCTATGAGCAGTTCTTC

V gene: TRBV19
clone size: -
J gene: TRBJ1-2
D gene: TRBD1
CDR3 protein: CASSVDRGNYGYTF
CDR3 DNA: TGTGCCAGTAGTGTCGACAGGGGGAACTATGGCTACACCTTC

V gene: TRBV6-1
clone size: few
J gene: TRBJ2-2
D gene: TRBD2
CDR3 protein: CASNRLAGEPGELFF
CDR3 DNA: TGTGCCAGCAACCGACTAGCGGGAGAGCCCGGGGAGCTGTTTTTT

V gene: TRBV2
clone size: -
J gene: TRBJ2-7
D gene: -
CDR3 protein: CASRGDTGKGQYF
CDR3 DNA: TGTGCCAGCAGGGGTGACACAGGGAAGGGGCAGTACTTC

V gene: TRBV28
clone size: many
J gene: TRBJ1-1
D gene: -
CDR3 protein: CASSLKEGGVPKAFF
CDR3 DNA: TGTGCCAGCAGTTTAAAAGAGGGGGGCGTTCCAAAAGCTTTCTTT

V gene: TRBV3-1
clone size: many
J gene: TRBJ1-2
D gene: -
CDR3 protein: CASRDMGGYTF
CDR3 DNA: TGTGCCAGCAGAGACATGGGAGGCTACACCTTC

V gene: TRBV4-1
clone size: many
J gene: TRBJ1-5
D gene: TRBD1
CDR3 protein: CASSQWTGAQPQHF
CDR3 DNA: TGCGCCAGCAGCCAATGGACAGGGGCTCAGCCCCAGCATTTT

V gene: TRBV27
clone size: many
J gene: TRBJ2-7
D gene: TRBD1
CDR3 protein: CASRDRGMGEQYF
CDR3 DNA: TGTGCCAGCAGGGACAGGGGGATGGGGGAGCAGTACTTC

V gene: TRBV6-1
clone size: many
J gene: TRBJ1-1
D gene: -
CDR3 protein: CASSQNRDFPNTEAFF
CDR3 DNA: TGTGCCAGCAGTCAGAACCGGGACTTCCCGAACACTGAAGCTTTCTTT

V gene: TRBV11-3
clone size: many
J gene: TRBJ2-1
D gene: -
CDR3 protein: CASSLDLSVNEQFF
CDR3 DNA: TGTGCCAGCAGCTTAGATCTCAGCGTCAATGAGCAGTTCTTC

V gene: TRBV12-3/TRBV12-4
clone size: -
J gene: TRBJ1-6
D gene: -
CDR3 protein: CASSLGWVNSPLHF
CDR3 DNA: TGTGCCAGCAGTTTAGGGTGGGTTAATTCACCCCTCCACTTT

V gene: TRBV3-1
clone size: -
J gene: TRBJ1-5
D gene: -
CDR3 protein: CANSLSTGYNQPQHF
CDR3 DNA: TGTGCCAACAGCCTATCAACAGGCTACAATCAGCCCCAGCATTTT

V gene: TRBV6-4
clone size: few
J gene: TRBJ2-6
D gene: -
CDR3 protein: CASSDSGRAGANVLTF
CDR3 DNA: TGTGCCAGCAGTGACTCTGGCAGGGCTGGGGCCAACGTCCTGACTTTC

V gene: TRBV29-1
clone size: many
J gene: TRBJ2-5
D gene: -
CDR3 protein: CSVGRGGTQYF
CDR3 DNA: TGCAGCGTTGGACGCGGAGGGACCCAGTACTTC

V gene: TRBV10-3
clone size: many
J gene: TRBJ2-7
D gene: -
CDR3 protein: CAISGQDRLSYEQYF
CDR3 DNA: TGTGCCATCAGTGGCCAGGACAGACTCTCCTACGAGCAGTACTTC

V gene: TRBV27
clone size: -
J gene: TRBJ2-1
D gene: -
CDR3 protein: CASRDPHNEQFF
CDR3 DNA: TGTGCCAGCAGAGACCCCCACAATGAGCAGTTCTTC

V gene: TRBV5-1
clone size: many
J gene: TRBJ2-1
D gene: TRBD2
CDR3 protein: CASSFSGTSGVYNEQFF
CDR3 DNA: TGCGCCAGCAGCTTCTCCGGGACTAGCGGGGTTTACAATGAGCAGTTCTTC

V gene: TRBV10-3
clone size: -
J gene: TRBJ2-1
D gene: -
CDR3 protein: CAISEGEVDEQFF
CDR3 DNA: TGTGCCATCAGTGAGGGGGAGGTCGATGAGCAGTTCTTC

V gene: TRBV14
clone size: many
J gene: TRBJ2-5
D gene: -
CDR3 protein: CASSQEGETQYF
CDR3 DNA: TGTGCCAGCAGCCAAGAAGGAGAGACCCAGTACTTC

V gene: TRBV6-1
clone size: many
J gene: TRBJ2-1
D gene: TRBD2
CDR3 protein: CASRRSVAGGDEQFF
CDR3 DNA: TGTGCCAGCAGGAGATCGGTAGCGGGAGGGGATGAGCAGTTCTTC